This TCR beta chain was sequenced for a study of shared clonotypes between healthy human individuals. Regarding the study as a whole: On the whole, naive subsets had larger estimated richness than memory subsets had.

Sequencing used immunoSEQ multiplex PCR; TCRdb keeps in-frame clones, though not all of them. The sample shows about 550,000 clones, 95% of them seen only once. V lost 3 bases to trimming and J lost 5 bases; unmatched junction nucleotides: 7. Per germline, CDR1 MDHEN and CDR2 SYDVKM. This CDR3 comprises 15 residues. Comments on this clone: The antigen remains unidentified.

Terminally differentiated effector memory CD45RA+ cells were excluded by CCR7 positive selection of CD45RO-negative cells. The origin of this receptor is a woman in her twenties or thirties in good health. V gene TRBV28 combines with J gene TRBJ2-1, with TRBD2 matching over 7 bases. The source material was naive CD8+ T cells sorted from blood. CDR3: CASSFKREVDNEQFF. CDR3 bases: TGTGCCAGCAGTTTCAAGCGGGAAGTCGACAATGAGCAGTTCTTC.